Listed below are T cell receptor beta chains from one sample, sequenced in a study of blood T cell repertoires in COVID-19. Sequencing used immunoSEQ multiplex PCR; TCRdb keeps in-frame clones, though not all of them. Of about 35,000 clones listed, 80% to 95% are singletons. The specimen sequenced was peripheral blood. The receptors were sampled from a man aged 80 or over with acute or convalescent COVID-19. Both conserved end residues are part of each CDR3. The D gene is left open where the match is weak. The size field is filled for only some rows; it gives once, few, many or a size class.

cdr3_nt cdr3_aa j_call d_call clone_size v_call
TGTGCCAGCAGTTACGGGGGGTCGAGCACTGAAGCTTTCTTT CASSYGGSSTEAFF TRBJ1-1 NA NA TRBV6-6
TGTGCCAGCAGCAAGAGGGAAGACGCGGGCCTCGGAGAGACCCAGTACTTC CASSKREDAGLGETQYF TRBJ2-5 NA NA TRBV21-1
TGTGCCAGCAGCCAAGTGGGGGGGCGCGGCTATGGCTACACCTTC CASSQVGGRGYGYTF TRBJ1-2 NA NA TRBV3-1/TRBV3-2
TGTGCCTGGAGTGGACCTATGGGACAGGGGTCTACTAACTATGGCTACACCTTC CAWSGPMGQGSTNYGYTF TRBJ1-2 TRBD1 NA TRBV30
TGTGCCAGCAGGAACACAGGGGGCAGTGAAAAACTGTTTTTT CASRNTGGSEKLFF TRBJ1-4 TRBD1 NA TRBV3-1/TRBV3-2
TGCGCCAGCAGGCCGGGACTATCGGATGAGCAGTTCTTC CASRPGLSDEQFF TRBJ2-1 TRBD2 few TRBV10-1
TGTGCCAGCAGCTTAGCATCGACAGGGACTTCATACGGCTACACCTTC CASSLASTGTSYGYTF TRBJ1-2 TRBD1 NA TRBV7-2
TGTGCCAGCGCCCCTAGCGGGGGGTTGGGCAATGAGCAGTTCTTC CASAPSGGLGNEQFF TRBJ2-1 TRBD2 NA TRBV18
TGCGCCAGCAGCTTGGAAGCCATCCGGGGGACTGAGGAGCAGTTCTTC CASSLEAIRGTEEQFF TRBJ2-1 NA NA TRBV5-1
TGTGCCAGCAGCGAGCCTCTAGATCCCGGGAGAGTCTACGAGCAGTACTTC CASSEPLDPGRVYEQYF TRBJ2-7 NA NA TRBV14
TGTGCCAGCAGCTTAATGACGGGAAGTACTGAAGCTTTCTTT CASSLMTGSTEAFF TRBJ1-1 NA NA TRBV7-3
TGTGCCAGCAAGGGGGCGGGCGTAACGGCAGATACGCAGTATTTT CASKGAGVTADTQYF TRBJ2-3 TRBD1 NA TRBV6-5
TGTGCCACCTCCTGGGAGGAGAGCACTGAAGCTTTCTTT CATSWEESTEAFF TRBJ1-1 NA NA TRBV15
TGTGCCAGCAGCTTGGTGCCGGGACAGGGCCACGGTCTTGAAGCTTTCTTT CASSLVPGQGHGLEAFF TRBJ1-1 TRBD1 NA TRBV5-5
TGCGCCAGCTCTGAGACTAGCGGGGGGGCGGGGGCCAAAAACATTCAGTACTTC CASSETSGGAGAKNIQYF TRBJ2-4 TRBD2 NA TRBV10-2
TGTGCCAGCAGCCCTCCCCGACAGGCCCGCACCGGGGAGCTGTTTTTT CASSPPRQARTGELFF TRBJ2-2 NA NA TRBV3-1/TRBV3-2
TGTGCCAGCAGCTTAGATAGGGGGACCTATACGCAGTATTTT CASSLDRGTYTQYF TRBJ2-3 NA NA TRBV11-3
TGTGCCAGCAGTACCGGACAGGGGGGCTACACCTTC CASSTGQGGYTF TRBJ1-2 TRBD1 once TRBV28
TGTGCCACCAGTGAGAGACAGGGTAGACTACCAGGGGCAACTAATGAAAAACTGTTTTTT CATSERQGRLPGATNEKLFF TRBJ1-4 TRBD1 NA TRBV24-1
TGTGCCAGCAGCACGGGGCAGGGGGACACTGAAGCTTTCTTT CASSTGQGDTEAFF TRBJ1-1 TRBD1 NA TRBV3-1/TRBV3-2
TGTGCCAGCTGTGTATTCGCGGGGGCCACAGATACGCAGTATTTT CASCVFAGATDTQYF TRBJ2-3 NA NA TRBV2
TGTGCCAGCAGACGTGGGGACAGCTCTGGAAACACCATATATTTT CASRRGDSSGNTIYF TRBJ1-3 TRBD1 NA TRBV11-2
TGTGCCAGCTCACTTCGAGGGGGGGCATGGCAGCCCCAGCATTTT CASSLRGGAWQPQHF TRBJ1-5 NA NA TRBV18
TGTGCCAGCTCACCACCGGCGGGGGATCTTAATGAAAAACTGTTTTTT CASSPPAGDLNEKLFF TRBJ1-4 NA few TRBV18
TGCGCCAGCAGCCAAATCCAGGGGGTAGGAAATCAGCCCCAGCATTTT CASSQIQGVGNQPQHF TRBJ1-5 TRBD1 NA TRBV4-1
TGTGCCATCAGTGTAGACAGGGATGAAAAACTGTTTTTT CAISVDRDEKLFF TRBJ1-4 TRBD1 NA TRBV10-3
TGTGCCAGCAGCTTGGTCCTGGCCGACAATGAGCAGTTCTTC CASSLVLADNEQFF TRBJ2-1 NA NA TRBV5-6
TGTGCCAGCAGCAAAGCCGAATCGAAGGGACAGGGGGAAGCCAAAAACATTCAGTACTTC CASSKAESKGQGEAKNIQYF TRBJ2-4 NA few TRBV21-1
TGTGCCAGCAGCTTTCCACAGAACACTGAAGCTTTCTTT CASSFPQNTEAFF TRBJ1-1 NA NA TRBV7-2
TGCGCCAGCAGCCAGGAGGGGAGTCCGCGGCCCCAGCATTTT CASSQEGSPRPQHF TRBJ1-5 NA NA TRBV4-1
TGTGCCAGCAGCCAATCGTCAGGGGTAGCTTTCTTT CASSQSSGVAFF TRBJ1-1 NA NA TRBV3-1/TRBV3-2
TGCAGCGTTGCAGCGGGACATGAGCAGTTCTTC CSVAAGHEQFF TRBJ2-1 TRBD2 NA TRBV29-1
TGTGCCAGCAGTAAGGCCGGGACTTCCCCTAATGAGCAGTACTTC CASSKAGTSPNEQYF TRBJ2-7 NA NA TRBV27
TGTGCCAGCAGTTGGACAGGGCCTAGCACAGATACGCAGTATTTT CASSWTGPSTDTQYF TRBJ2-3 TRBD1 NA TRBV6-2/TRBV6-3
TGTGCCAGTAGTTCCCCGCCGGGGTCAAAGTTCTTC CASSSPPGSKFF TRBJ2-1 NA NA TRBV19
TGTGCCAGCAGGGCCGGGAGGGACGCTGAAGCTTTCTTT CASRAGRDAEAFF TRBJ1-1 NA once TRBV6-5
TGTGCCAGCAGTAGCCGGGACAGGGTTCGACAGCCCCAGCATTTT CASSSRDRVRQPQHF TRBJ1-5 TRBD1 NA TRBV2
TGTGCCAGCAGCTTGACACACACCGGGGAGCTGTTTTTT CASSLTHTGELFF TRBJ2-2 NA NA TRBV6-2/TRBV6-3
TGTGCCAGCTCACCAATACCGGATTTTAGGGGGACTACTAACTATGGCTACACCTTC CASSPIPDFRGTTNYGYTF TRBJ1-2 NA NA TRBV18
TGTGCCAGTAGTATTGGGGAGTTTCGGACCCAGTACTTC CASSIGEFRTQYF TRBJ2-5 NA NA TRBV19
TGCAGCGTTGAAGATTCGAGGGGGGGCGGCTACACCTTC CSVEDSRGGGYTF TRBJ1-2 NA once TRBV29-1
TGTGCCAGTGTCCTCCGGGGGGATTCACCCCTCCACTTT CASVLRGDSPLHF TRBJ1-6 NA NA TRBV6-5
TGTGCCAGCACCCGGGCGGGGGGTGGCACTGAAGCTTTCTTT CASTRAGGGTEAFF TRBJ1-1 NA NA TRBV5-4
TGTGCCAGCAGCCGGGTGGTTAACTATGGCTACACCTTC CASSRVVNYGYTF TRBJ1-2 NA NA TRBV6-5
TGCAGCGTTGATATCGGGACAGGGGGCGCCTATGGCTATGGCTACACCTTC CSVDIGTGGAYGYGYTF TRBJ1-2 TRBD1 NA TRBV29-1
TGTGCCAGCAGCCGATACAGCGGGCTGATCTACGAGCAGTACTTC CASSRYSGLIYEQYF TRBJ2-7 NA medium-sized TRBV5-5
TGTGCCATCAGTTGGGACACGGAAAAGACTGAAGCTTTCTTT CAISWDTEKTEAFF TRBJ1-1 NA NA TRBV10-3
TGTGCCAGCAGGCGGAGCGGGGGATTGAGCACAGATACGCAGTATTTT CASRRSGGLSTDTQYF TRBJ2-3 TRBD2 once TRBV4-2
TGTGCCAGCGCACAGGGGATGAACACCGGGGAGCTGTTTTTT CASAQGMNTGELFF TRBJ2-2 TRBD1 NA TRBV7-2